This T cell receptor beta chain was sequenced during a study of shared clonotypes between healthy human individuals. In the study overall: The donor group consisted of a couple of women and a few men, aged 18 to 49.

Study conclusions and caveats: Few donors limited the genetic and exposure-history diversity represented.

The CDR3 loop spans 14 amino acids. From germline, CDR1 is LNHDA and CDR2 SQIVND (reference sequence). V lost 1 base and J lost 10, with 14 bases in between. The method was immunoSEQ multiplex PCR; TCRdb's version includes in-frame clones alone and lacks a portion of them. Of 2 million to 2.5 million clones listed, roughly 93% are singletons. Comments on this clone: Its matching antigen is unknown.

Specimen: naive CD4+ T cells from PBMCs. The subset denotes: CD45RA+ positively selected. This TCR was recovered from a man between 18 and 29 years old in good health. Some clones in this sample may be carry-over from other donors' samples. The chain couples TRBV19 to TRBJ2-1; D perhaps matches TRBD2 (5 bases). The CDR3 DNA sequence: TGTGCCAGTAGTATAGCGTCACGGGGTCGCGAGCAGTTCTTC. Translation gives CASSIASRGREQFF.